Listed below are T cell receptor beta chains from one sample, sequenced in a study of shared clonotypes between healthy human individuals. Measured with immunoSEQ multiplex PCR; TCRdb has only the in-frame clones, and not every one. The table includes approximately 2.1 million clones, approximately 95% detected once. The sequenced sample consisted of naive CD4+ T cells from PBMCs. The receptors were gathered from a man aged 18 to 35 in good health. Some clones in this sample may be carry-over from other donors' samples. The CDR3 runs from the conserved cysteine through the conserved F or W. The D gene is left open where the match is weak.

>TRBV6-1|NA|TRBJ1-4
TGTGCCAGCAGTGAAGCAACAGTACCAACTAATGAAAAACTGTTTTTT
CASSEATVPTNEKLFF
>TRBV7-3|NA|TRBJ1-1
TGTGCCAGCAGCTGGACAGTGAACACTGAAGCTTTCTTT
CASSWTVNTEAFF
>TRBV28|NA|TRBJ2-6
TGTGCCAGCAGGGGGGCGGAGCGAAATCCTGGGGCCAACGTCCTGACTTTC
CASRGAERNPGANVLTF
>TRBV28|TRBD1|TRBJ2-3
TGTGCCAGCAGTTTACCTCCGGGACAGGGATCGGTTTCAGATACGCAGTATTTT
CASSLPPGQGSVSDTQYF
>TRBV5-1|NA|TRBJ2-3
TGCGCCAGCAGCTTGGGGGGGATCACAGATACGCAGTATTTT
CASSLGGITDTQYF
>TRBV6-1|TRBD2|TRBJ2-5
TGTGCCAGCAGGAGGGTACTAGCGGGAGTAGAGACCCAGTACTTC
CASRRVLAGVETQYF
>TRBV30|NA|TRBJ1-1
TGTGCCTGGATCATGGACAGTAGGAGGGACTTGAACACTGAAGCTTTCTTT
CAWIMDSRRDLNTEAFF
>TRBV6-5|TRBD1|TRBJ2-1
TGTGCCAGCAGCCGACAGGGGACAAATGAGCAGTTCTTC
CASSRQGTNEQFF
>TRBV7-9|NA|TRBJ1-2
TGTGCCAGCAGCTTAACACAGGGTGGTGGCTACACCTTC
CASSLTQGGGYTF
>TRBV10-1|NA|TRBJ2-2
TGCGCCAGCAGTGAAAGTGCTACAACAACCGGGGAGCTGTTTTTT
CASSESATTTGELFF
>TRBV27|TRBD2|TRBJ2-7
TGTGCCAGCAAACCGGGACTAGGAGATTTCTACGAGCAGTACTTC
CASKPGLGDFYEQYF
>TRBV5-1|TRBD2|TRBJ2-1
TGCGCCAGCAGCTTGGAAGGACTAGCGGGGGTCCGGGCTGAGCAGTTCTTC
CASSLEGLAGVRAEQFF
>TRBV20-1|NA|TRBJ2-1
TGCAGTGCCGGGGAGGACAATGAGCAGTTCTTC
CSAGEDNEQFF
>TRBV5-1|NA|TRBJ1-5
TGCGCCAGCAGCGAGGCCAATCCTAGCAATCAGCCCCAGCATTTT
CASSEANPSNQPQHF